Presented here are 30 T cell receptor beta chains from one specimen sequenced in a study of cytomegalovirus exposure and HLA in healthy donors. PCR was performed using 60 Vbeta and 13 Jbeta primers. Using immunoSEQ multiplex PCR, the repertoire was profiled, and TCRdb retains in-frame clones only, with some absent. The data hold about 160,000 clones, with 65% to 90% observed a single time. The sequencing input was PBMCs. These receptors originate from a man in his forties or fifties in good health and CMV-seropositive.

This chain links TRBV4-3 with TRBJ1-5, with TRBD1 identical over 7 bases. Germline-derived CDR1 and CDR2 are LGHNA and YSLEER. The J segment lost 3 bases and the V segment lost 3 bases, leaving 2 bases of the junction unmatched. This CDR3 comprises 14 residues. In DNA, the CDR3 is TGCGCCAGCAGCCACACAGGGGACAATCAGCCCCAGCATTTT. Translated, it gives CASSHTGDNQPQHF.

Worth noting for this clone: It may be a read error: a sequence one base away is much more abundant. The rearrangement links TRBV7-9 to TRBJ1-1, with D perhaps matching TRBD1 (5 bases). The CDR3 is 13 amino acids. Germline V gene sequence: CDR1 SEHNR, CDR2 FQNEAQ (reference sequence). V shed 3 bases and J shed 3 bases, with 8 bases lying between them. In nucleotides, the CDR3 is TGTGCCAGCAGCTTGGGAGGGGACACTGAAGCTTTCTTT. Translation: CASSLGGDTEAFF. The variable domain in full, with the rest retrieved from reference TRBV7-9 and TRBJ1-1, is DTGVSQNPRHKITKRGQNVTFRCDPISEHNRLYWYRQTLGQGPEFLTYFQNEAQLEKSRLLSDRFSAERPKGSFSTLEIQRTEQGDSAMYLCASSLGGDTEAFFGQGTRLTVV.

The chain combines TRBV30 with TRBJ2-1; 7 bases map to TRBD2. Germline-derived CDR1 and CDR2 are GTSNPN and SVGIG (reference sequence). The junction had 6 bases not matched to a gene; V was cut back by 1 base and J by 12 bases. The CDR3 totals 12 residues. This CDR3 is CAWSGGLVVQFF. In DNA, the CDR3 is TGTGCCTGGAGTGGAGGACTAGTGGTGCAGTTCTTC.

This clone has a single count. This chain joins TRBV25-1 and TRBJ1-2, with D perhaps matching TRBD1 (6 bases). V was clipped by 4 bases and J by 6 bases, with 12 bases between them. The CDR3 totals 13 residues. Germline loops: CDR1 MGHDK, CDR2 SYGVNS. The CDR3 region has the DNA TGTGCCAGCAGTGCCCAAGCAGGGGATGGCTACACCTTC. It codes for CASSAQAGDGYTF.

The V and J genes are TRBV25-1 and TRBJ2-5; 9 nucleotides align to TRBD2. This CDR3 comprises 18 residues. CDR1 and CDR2 (germline): MGHDK, SYGVNS. V gave up 5 bases and J gave up 4 bases; unmatched junction bases: 17. In DNA form, the CDR3 reads TGTGCCAGCAGTTTCGGGACTAGCCCTTATAGAAGAATAGAGACCCAGTACTTC. Protein sequence: CASSFGTSPYRRIETQYF.

CDR3 sequence (DNA): TGTGCCAGCAGCTTAGCTTGGGGGGCAACTAATGAAAAACTGTTTTTT. The encoded protein is CASSLAWGATNEKLFF. This sequence joins TRBV7-9 and TRBJ1-4; D perhaps matches TRBD1 (5 bases). The germline V gene has CDR1 SEHNR and CDR2 FQNEAQ (reference sequence). The CDR3 covers 16 residues. Trimming removed 0 bases from V and 0 bases from J, with 8 bases in between.

The V gene is TRBV5-1, the J gene TRBJ2-5, with 12 bases that match TRBD2. The V segment lost 1 base and the J segment 4 bases; nucleotides outside the gene matches: 2. Germline-derived CDR1 and CDR2 are SGHRS and YFSETQ. The CDR3 sequence is 15 residues long. Here the CDR3 DNA reads TGCGCCAGCAGCTTGTCTAGCGGGGGGGCAGAGACCCAGTACTTC. Residues: CASSLSSGGAETQYF.

The rearrangement links TRBV5-4 to TRBJ1-6; D may be TRBD1 (6 bases). V was pared by 0 bases and J by 7 bases, with 8 bases between. Germline V gene lookup returns CDR1 SGHNT and CDR2 YYREEE (reference sequence). The CDR3 is 14 amino acids. The CDR3: CASSLDRVNSPLHF. The CDR3 bases are TGTGCCAGCAGCTTGGACAGGGTGAATTCACCCCTCCACTTT.

This chain links TRBV28 with TRBJ2-5, with D possibly matching TRBD1 (6 bases). The J call may be faulty, since TRBJ2-7 better matches the DNA end. The CDR3 is made up of 14 amino acids. Germline CDR1 is MDHEN and CDR2 is SYDVKM. The CDR3 sequence is CASSLSGVPYEQYF. The CDR3 coding sequence is TGTGCCAGCAGTTTATCAGGGGTCCCCTACGAGCAGTACTTC.

The chain links TRBV2 to TRBJ2-5; 9 nucleotides agree with TRBD1. The CDR3 covers 14 residues. Germline CDR1 and CDR2: SNHLY and FYNNEI. The V gene end was trimmed by 5 bases and the J gene end by 4 bases; junction bases not matched to a gene: 5. CDR3 protein: CASSLDRGRETQYF. The CDR3 nucleotides are TGTGCCAGCAGTTTAGACAGGGGGAGAGAGACCCAGTACTTC.

This chain uses TRBV4-2 with TRBJ2-5, with 9 bases fitting TRBD1. Germline-derived CDR1 and CDR2 are LGHNA and YNFKEQ. The CDR3 runs 15 residues. The ends lost 0 bases at V and 13 bases at J; junction bases unmatched: 12. CDR3 DNA sequence: TGTGCCAGCAGCCAAGAGACAGGGGGGCGCGTTATACGGTACTTC. Protein product: CASSQETGGRVIRYF.

The gene calls are TRBV4-2 and TRBJ1-1, with D unresolved. CDR1 and CDR2 from the germline V gene are LGHNA and YNFKEQ. Trimming shortened V by 5 bases and J by 2 bases, and 12 bases separated the two germline ends. This CDR3 region has 14 residues. CDR3 amino acids: CASSSSTFNTEAFF. The CDR3 DNA follows: TGTGCCAGCAGCTCGTCGACATTCAACACTGAAGCTTTCTTT.

The rearrangement joins TRBV9 to TRBJ2-5, with TRBD1 matching 9 bases. J gave up 1 base and V 6 bases, and 10 bases lay outside the gene matches. CDR3 size: 16 residues. Germline V gene lookup returns CDR1 SGDLS and CDR2 YYNGEE. CDR3 nucleotide sequence: TGTGCCAGCACCCCCCGACAGGGGGGGAGCCAAGAGACCCAGTACTTC. Its protein is CASTPRQGGSQETQYF.

This clone appeared once. The chain joins TRBV18 to TRBJ2-5, with 13 bases matching TRBD2. Trimming took 2 bases from V and 5 from J; bases not matched to a gene: 8. CDR3 length: 17 residues. CDR1 and CDR2 from the germline V gene are KGHSH and LQKENI. The CDR3 protein is CASSPTAGTSGAETQYF. CDR3 DNA: TGTGCCAGCTCACCAACGGCTGGGACTAGCGGGGCGGAGACCCAGTACTTC.

The chain uses TRBV6-1 and TRBJ2-7; possibly TRBD1 for D (5 bases). The CDR3 has 14 residues. CDR1 is MNHNS and CDR2 is SASEGT in the germline V gene. The V end was cut by 5 bases, the J end by 5 bases, with 16 bases between. In nucleotides, the CDR3 is TGTGCCAGCAGTCAAACAGGAGCCCGGGACGAGCAGTACTTC. This sequence encodes CASSQTGARDEQYF.

The gene calls are TRBV7-3 and TRBJ2-2; 9 bases match TRBD2. Germline assignment: CDR1 SGHTA and CDR2 FQGTGA. After removal of 4 bases from V and 7 bases from J, the junction contained 4 bases not matched to a gene. This CDR3 has 14 residues. Here the CDR3 reads CASSSGTSHGELFF. In DNA form, the CDR3 reads TGTGCCAGCAGCTCCGGGACTAGCCACGGGGAGCTGTTTTTT.

The chain employs TRBV10-1 and TRBJ2-1, with a weak D call TRBD2 (8 bases). V was cut by 9 bases and J by 4 bases, with 25 bases left in between. The CDR3 loop spans 17 amino acids. Looked up from germline, CDR1 is WNHNN and CDR2 is SYGVQD (reference sequence). CDR3 sequence: CARPGGGSRDSYNEQFF. In nucleotides, the CDR3 is TGCGCCAGGCCCGGGGGGGGGTCAAGGGACAGTTACAATGAGCAGTTCTTC.

Here the CDR3 reads CASSQVLAGVEETQYF. For the CDR3, the DNA is TGTGCCAGCAGCCAAGTCCTAGCGGGGGTCGAAGAGACCCAGTACTTC. V usage is TRBV4-2 and J usage is TRBJ2-5; 10 bases map to TRBD2. J lost 3 bases, V lost 1 base, and 5 bases had no gene match. There are 16 residues in the CDR3. Germline assignment: CDR1 LGHNA and CDR2 YNFKEQ.

The V gene is TRBV19, the J gene TRBJ2-1; D is perhaps TRBD2 (6 bases). Trimming removed 6 bases at V and 7 bases at J, with 22 bases between. This CDR3 has 16 amino acids. CDR1 is LNHDA, CDR2 SQIVND, per germline (reference sequence). The CDR3 region has the DNA TGTGCCAGTAGAATCTCTGGGGGGTTGGTTTGGAATGAGCAGTTCTTC. Translated, it gives CASRISGGLVWNEQFF.

The V call is TRBV5-5, the J call TRBJ2-3; 7 bases align to TRBD2. The CDR3 length is 16 residues. Germline CDR1 and CDR2: SGHKS and YYEKEE (reference sequence). V was pared by 0 bases and J by 3 bases, with 7 bases of the junction left unmatched. CDR3 protein: CASSLEGGPNTDTQYF. In nucleotides, the CDR3 is TGTGCCAGCAGCTTGGAGGGAGGGCCTAATACAGATACGCAGTATTTT.

The chain couples TRBV6-6 to TRBJ2-7, with a weak D call TRBD1 (6 bases). The V gene lost 6 bases and the J gene lost 4 bases, with 19 bases spanning the gap. The CDR3 consists of 15 residues. Germline lookup yields CDR1 MNHNY and CDR2 SVGAGI (reference sequence). CDR3 nucleotide sequence: TGTGCCAGCAGACGACAGGAGCTCGGGGAGTACGAGCAGTACTTC. It is translated as CASRRQELGEYEQYF.

The rearrangement joins TRBV7-9 to TRBJ1-2; 9 bases map to TRBD1. Germline CDR1 reads SEHNR; CDR2 reads FQNEAQ (reference sequence). The CDR3 covers 15 residues. The ends lost 5 bases at V and 0 bases at J; junction bases unmatched: 4. The CDR3 coding sequence is TGTGCCAGCAGCGTCGGACAGGGGACTAACTATGGCTACACCTTC. It encodes CASSVGQGTNYGYTF. Looking up the rest from reference TRBV7-9 and TRBJ1-2 gives the full variable domain: DTGVSQNPRHKITKRGQNVTFRCDPISEHNRLYWYRQTLGQGPEFLTYFQNEAQLEKSRLLSDRFSAERPKGSFSTLEIQRTEQGDSAMYLCASSVGQGTNYGYTFGSGTRLTVV.

The chain joins TRBV7-2 to TRBJ2-4; 12 bases match TRBD1. Germline V gene data show CDR1 as SGHTA and CDR2 as FQGNSA. The ends lost 2 bases at V and 9 bases at J; junction bases unmatched: 5. The CDR3 is 15 amino acids. The CDR3: CASSLTGTGGVIQYF. CDR3 nucleotide sequence: TGTGCCAGCAGCTTAACCGGGACAGGGGGCGTCATTCAGTACTTC.

The sample holds one count of this clone. The rearrangement joins TRBV2 to TRBJ1-2, with 7 bases identical to TRBD1. The V gene's germline CDR1 is SNHLY and CDR2 FYNNEI. The CDR3 contains 15 residues. V lost 3 bases to trimming and J lost 6 bases; unmatched junction nucleotides: 10. The DNA for the CDR3 is TGTGCCAGCAGTGAGGTTGAAGGGGGCTGGGATGGCTACACCTTC. Its translation: CASSEVEGGWDGYTF.

The genes are TRBV5-4 and TRBJ2-7; 8 bases match TRBD1. CDR1 SGHNT and CDR2 YYREEE come from the germline V gene (reference sequence). This CDR3 spans 15 amino acids. V was clipped by 4 bases and J by 5 bases; unmatched bases: 11. CDR3 sequence reads: CASSHERTGLNEQYF. The CDR3 DNA sequence: TGTGCCAGCAGCCATGAAAGGACAGGGTTGAACGAGCAGTACTTC.

The gene calls are TRBV7-3 and TRBJ2-3, with 12 nucleotides matching TRBD2. Germline assignment: CDR1 SGHTA and CDR2 FQGTGA. This CDR3 spans 16 amino acids. V was pared by 4 bases and J by 6 bases, with 8 bases of the junction left unmatched. CDR3 nucleotide sequence: TGTGCCAGCAGCTACGGACTAGCGGGACCAACGGATACGCAGTATTTT. Encoded protein: CASSYGLAGPTDTQYF. The complete variable domain, with remaining parts taken from reference TRBV7-3 and TRBJ2-3, reads GAGVSQTPSNKVTEKGKYVELRCDPISGHTALYWYRQSLGQGPEFLIYFQGTGAADDSGLPNDRFFAVRPEGSVSTLKIQRTERGDSAVYLCASSYGLAGPTDTQYFGPGTRLTVL.

This chain uses TRBV4-1 with TRBJ2-5; 8 bases align to TRBD2. V was pared by 6 bases and J by 2 bases, with 11 bases of the junction left unmatched. The V gene's germline CDR1 is MGHRA and CDR2 YSYEKL. This CDR3 has 16 residues. The CDR3 reads CASRGSPSGGQETQYF. The CDR3, as DNA: TGCGCCAGCAGGGGCTCGCCGAGCGGGGGTCAAGAGACCCAGTACTTC.

The genes are TRBV30 and TRBJ1-2, with TRBD1 identical over 11 bases. Germline V gives CDR1 GTSNPN, CDR2 SVGIG (reference sequence). V lost 5 bases, J lost 11 bases, and 10 bases stayed unmatched. The CDR3 runs to 13 residues. The CDR3 DNA follows: TGTGCCTGGTACCAACCGGGACAGGGGGTGTACACCTTC. Translation: CAWYQPGQGVYTF.

The V gene is TRBV9, the J gene TRBJ2-1, with 8 bases matching TRBD2. The germline V gene encodes CDR1 SGDLS and CDR2 YYNGEE. The CDR3 extends over 15 amino acids. V lost 2 bases and J lost 5; bases outside the gene matches: 6. CDR3 DNA: TGTGCCAGCAGCGTTGATAGCGGGAACCACAATGAGCAGTTCTTC. It codes for CASSVDSGNHNEQFF.

This clone appeared a few times. V and J are TRBV5-1 and TRBJ2-2, with TRBD1 matching 9 bases. The CDR3 has 17 residues. Germline V CDR1 and CDR2: SGHRS, YFSETQ. J lost 4 bases, V lost 4 bases, and 11 bases had no gene match. CDR3 residues: CASSARDRAIGTGELFF. CDR3 nucleotide sequence: TGCGCCAGCAGCGCACGGGACAGGGCAATTGGCACCGGGGAGCTGTTTTTT.